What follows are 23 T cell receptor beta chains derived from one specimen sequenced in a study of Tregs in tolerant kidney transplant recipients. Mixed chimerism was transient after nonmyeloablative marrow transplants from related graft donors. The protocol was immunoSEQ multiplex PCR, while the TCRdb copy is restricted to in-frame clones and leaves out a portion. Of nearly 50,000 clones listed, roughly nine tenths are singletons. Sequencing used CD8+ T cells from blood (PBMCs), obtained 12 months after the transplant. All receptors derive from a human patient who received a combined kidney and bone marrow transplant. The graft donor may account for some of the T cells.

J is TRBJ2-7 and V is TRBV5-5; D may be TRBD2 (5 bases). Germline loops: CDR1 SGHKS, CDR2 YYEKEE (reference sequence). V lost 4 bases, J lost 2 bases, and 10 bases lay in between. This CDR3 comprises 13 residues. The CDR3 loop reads CASSERKTYEQYF. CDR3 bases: TGTGCCAGCAGCGAGCGGAAAACCTACGAGCAGTACTTC.

The CDR3 sequence is CASSLIGTGNGYTF. The CDR3 region has the DNA TGTGCCAGCAGTTTAATAGGAACAGGGAATGGCTACACCTTC. The chain joins TRBV27 to TRBJ1-2; weak D call: TRBD1 (6 bases). Germline CDR1 MNHEY, CDR2 SMNVEV (reference sequence). The V end lost 2 bases, the J end lost 6 bases, and 13 bases lay between the germline ends. The CDR3 is made up of 14 amino acids.

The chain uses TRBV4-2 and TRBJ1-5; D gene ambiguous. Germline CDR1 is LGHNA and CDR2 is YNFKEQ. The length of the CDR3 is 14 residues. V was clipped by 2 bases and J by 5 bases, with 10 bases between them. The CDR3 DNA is TGTGCCAGCAGCCAAACTCTCACGGATCAGCCCCAGCATTTT. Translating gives CASSQTLTDQPQHF.

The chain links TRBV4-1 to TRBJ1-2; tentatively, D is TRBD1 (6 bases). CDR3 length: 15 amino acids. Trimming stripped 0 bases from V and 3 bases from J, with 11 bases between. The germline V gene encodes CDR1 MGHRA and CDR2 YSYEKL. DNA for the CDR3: TGCGCCAGCAGCCAAGATAACAGGGTGGACTATGGCTACACCTTC. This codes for CASSQDNRVDYGYTF.

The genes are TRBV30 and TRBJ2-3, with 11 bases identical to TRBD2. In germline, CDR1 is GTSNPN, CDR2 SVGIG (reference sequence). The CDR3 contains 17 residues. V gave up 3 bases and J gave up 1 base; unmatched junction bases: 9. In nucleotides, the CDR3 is TGTGCCTGGAGCCTCCCCCTACTAGCGGGGGGCACAGATACGCAGTATTTT. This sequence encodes CAWSLPLLAGGTDTQYF.

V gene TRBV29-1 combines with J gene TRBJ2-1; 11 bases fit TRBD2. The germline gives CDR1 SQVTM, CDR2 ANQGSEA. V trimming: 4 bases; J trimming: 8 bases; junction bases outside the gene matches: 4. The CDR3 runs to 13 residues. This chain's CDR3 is CSVVPSGRHEQFF. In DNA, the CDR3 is TGCAGCGTTGTGCCTAGCGGGAGGCATGAGCAGTTCTTC.

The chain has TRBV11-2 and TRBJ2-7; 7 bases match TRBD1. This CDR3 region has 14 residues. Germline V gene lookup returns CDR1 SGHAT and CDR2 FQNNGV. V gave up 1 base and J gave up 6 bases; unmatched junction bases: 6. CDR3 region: CASSLGPGGREQYF. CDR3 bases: TGTGCCAGCAGCTTAGGGCCAGGGGGACGCGAGCAGTACTTC. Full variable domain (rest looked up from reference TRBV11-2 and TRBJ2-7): EAGVAQSPRYKIIEKRQSVAFWCNPISGHATLYWYQQILGQGPKLLIQFQNNGVVDDSQLPKDRFSAERLKGVDSTLKIQPAKLEDSAVYLCASSLGPGGREQYFGPGTRLTVT.

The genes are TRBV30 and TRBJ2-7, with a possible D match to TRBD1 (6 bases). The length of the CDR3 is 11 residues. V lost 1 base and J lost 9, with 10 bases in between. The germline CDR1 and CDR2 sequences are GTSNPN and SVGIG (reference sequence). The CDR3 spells CAWSGGGAQYF. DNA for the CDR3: TGTGCCTGGAGTGGTGGGGGCGCGCAGTACTTC.

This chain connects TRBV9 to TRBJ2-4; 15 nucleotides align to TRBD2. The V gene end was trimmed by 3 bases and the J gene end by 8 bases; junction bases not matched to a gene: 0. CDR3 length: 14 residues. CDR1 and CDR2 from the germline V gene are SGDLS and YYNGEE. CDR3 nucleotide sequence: TGTGCCAGCAGCGGGACTAGCGGGAGGGACATTCAGTACTTC. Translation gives CASSGTSGRDIQYF.

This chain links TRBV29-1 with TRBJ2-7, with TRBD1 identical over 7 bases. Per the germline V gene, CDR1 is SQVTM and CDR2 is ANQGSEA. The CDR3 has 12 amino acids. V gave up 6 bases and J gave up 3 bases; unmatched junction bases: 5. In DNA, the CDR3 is TGCAGCGTGAAACGGGACAGCTACGAGCAGTACTTC. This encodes CSVKRDSYEQYF.

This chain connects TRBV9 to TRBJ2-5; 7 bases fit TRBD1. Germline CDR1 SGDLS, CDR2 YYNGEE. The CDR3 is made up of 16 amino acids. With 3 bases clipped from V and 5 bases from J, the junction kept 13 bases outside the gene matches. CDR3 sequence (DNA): TGTGCCAGCAGCGCCGGGACAGCTACATTTAGGGAGACCCAGTACTTC. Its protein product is CASSAGTATFRETQYF.

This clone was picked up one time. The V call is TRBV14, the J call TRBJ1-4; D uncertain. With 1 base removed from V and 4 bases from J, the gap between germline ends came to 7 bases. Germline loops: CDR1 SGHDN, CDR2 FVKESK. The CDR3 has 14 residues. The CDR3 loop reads CASSQGHFNEKLFF. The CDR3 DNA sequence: TGTGCCAGCAGCCAAGGACACTTTAATGAAAAACTGTTTTTT.

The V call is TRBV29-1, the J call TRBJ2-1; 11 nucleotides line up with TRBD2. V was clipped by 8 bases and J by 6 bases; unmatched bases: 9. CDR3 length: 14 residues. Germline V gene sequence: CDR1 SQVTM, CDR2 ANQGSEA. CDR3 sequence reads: CSLSSGGALNEQFF. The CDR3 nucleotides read TGCAGCCTGAGTAGCGGGGGGGCCCTCAATGAGCAGTTCTTC.

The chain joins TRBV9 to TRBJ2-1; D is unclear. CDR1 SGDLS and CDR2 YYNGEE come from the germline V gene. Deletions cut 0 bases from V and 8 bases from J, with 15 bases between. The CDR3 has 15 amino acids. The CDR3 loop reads CASSVADSEGDEQFF. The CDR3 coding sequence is TGTGCCAGCAGCGTAGCTGACTCAGAAGGCGATGAGCAGTTCTTC.

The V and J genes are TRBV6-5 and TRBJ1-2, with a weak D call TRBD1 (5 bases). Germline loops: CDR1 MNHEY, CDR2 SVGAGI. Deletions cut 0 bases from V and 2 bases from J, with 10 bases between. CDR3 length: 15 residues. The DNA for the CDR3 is TGTGCCAGCAGTTACTCCCAGGGACTAAACTATGGCTACACCTTC. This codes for CASSYSQGLNYGYTF.

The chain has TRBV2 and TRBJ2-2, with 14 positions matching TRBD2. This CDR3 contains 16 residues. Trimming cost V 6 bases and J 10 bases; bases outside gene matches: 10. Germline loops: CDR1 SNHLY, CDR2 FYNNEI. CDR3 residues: CASRSGTSGRMAELFF. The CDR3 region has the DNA TGTGCCAGCAGGTCCGGGACTAGCGGGAGAATGGCGGAGCTGTTTTTT.

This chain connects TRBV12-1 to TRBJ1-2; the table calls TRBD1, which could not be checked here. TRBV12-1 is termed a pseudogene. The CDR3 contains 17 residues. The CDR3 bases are TGTGCCAGCAGCTTCTACCTTAGAATCCGGGACAGCTATGGCTACATCTTC. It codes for CASSFYLRIRDSYGYIF.

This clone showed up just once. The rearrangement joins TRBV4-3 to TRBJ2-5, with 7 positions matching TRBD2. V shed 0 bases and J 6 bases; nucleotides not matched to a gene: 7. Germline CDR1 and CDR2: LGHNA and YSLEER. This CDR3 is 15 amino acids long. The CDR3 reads CASSQDPGGGKTQYF. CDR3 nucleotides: TGCGCCAGCAGCCAAGATCCGGGGGGAGGAAAGACCCAGTACTTC.

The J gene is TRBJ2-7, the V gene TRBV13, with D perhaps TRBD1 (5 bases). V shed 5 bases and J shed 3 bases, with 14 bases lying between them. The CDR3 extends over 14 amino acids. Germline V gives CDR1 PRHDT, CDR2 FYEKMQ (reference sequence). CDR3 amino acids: CASSPQDKRYEQYF. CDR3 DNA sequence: TGTGCCAGCAGCCCCCAGGACAAACGCTACGAGCAGTACTTC.

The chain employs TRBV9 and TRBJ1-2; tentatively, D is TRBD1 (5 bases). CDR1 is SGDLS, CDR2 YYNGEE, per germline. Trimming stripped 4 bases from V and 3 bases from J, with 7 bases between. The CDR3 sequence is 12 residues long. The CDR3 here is CASSSGHYGYTF. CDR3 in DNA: TGTGCCAGCAGCTCAGGGCACTATGGCTACACCTTC.

This CDR3 is CASSVSGNEQFF. For the CDR3, the DNA is TGTGCCAGCAGCGTCTCGGGCAATGAGCAGTTCTTC. This rearrangement joins TRBV9 to TRBJ2-1; D not certain. Trimming shortened V by 2 bases and J by 6 bases, and 6 bases separated the two germline ends. Germline V gene lookup returns CDR1 SGDLS and CDR2 YYNGEE. This CDR3 spans 12 amino acids.

This CDR3 reads CASRATGGTGRTGELFF. CDR3 DNA: TGTGCCAGCCGGGCGACAGGGGGGACAGGGCGCACCGGGGAGCTGTTTTTT. The V gene is TRBV9, the J gene TRBJ2-2; TRBD1 matches 9 bases. V was pared by 7 bases and J by 4 bases, with 14 bases of the junction left unmatched. CDR3 size: 17 residues. Germline assignment: CDR1 SGDLS and CDR2 YYNGEE. Full variable domain (remainder filled in from reference TRBV9 and TRBJ2-2): DSGVTQTPKHLITATGQRVTLRCSPRSGDLSVYWYQQSLDQGLQFLIQYYNGEERAKGNILERFSAQQFPDLHSELNLSSLELGDSALYFCASRATGGTGRTGELFFGEGSRLTVL.

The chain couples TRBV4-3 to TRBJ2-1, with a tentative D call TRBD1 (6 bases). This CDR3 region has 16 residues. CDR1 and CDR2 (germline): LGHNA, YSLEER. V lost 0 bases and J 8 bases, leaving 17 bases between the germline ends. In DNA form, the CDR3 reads TGCGCCAGCAGCCAAGATAGGGGGATAGGGGTCTATGAGCAGTTCTTC. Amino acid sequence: CASSQDRGIGVYEQFF.